Below, 10 T cell receptor beta chains from the same sample are listed, as sequenced in a study of cytomegalovirus exposure and HLA in healthy donors. The PCR had 60 Vbeta and 13 Jbeta primers. Profiling relied on immunoSEQ multiplex PCR, and the TCRdb table lists in-frame clones only, not all of them. The sample has 150,000 to 200,000 clones, over 75% seen once; the top ten hold approximately 8.5%. Sequences were obtained from PBMCs. The receptors shown here come from a man younger than 30 in good health and CMV-seropositive.

The chain links TRBV14 to TRBJ2-5, with 9 bases aligning to TRBD1. In germline, CDR1 is SGHDN, CDR2 FVKESK. The CDR3 extends over 14 amino acids. V lost 5 bases, J lost 2 bases, and 3 bases stayed unmatched. Written as DNA, the CDR3 is TGTGCCAGCAGCGACAGGGGGAGACAAGAGACCCAGTACTTC. Translation: CASSDRGRQETQYF.

This clone was found once. The gene calls are TRBV30 and TRBJ2-1, with D possibly being TRBD2 (6 bases). Trimming removed 3 bases from V and 5 bases from J, with 23 bases in between. Germline assignment: CDR1 GTSNPN and CDR2 SVGIG (reference sequence). The CDR3 extends over 17 amino acids. The CDR3 DNA follows: TGTGCCTGGAGGCGTCCCCCCCCCGCGGGGCTGAACAATGAGCAGTTCTTC. It is translated as CAWRRPPPAGLNNEQFF.

This clone has a handful of counts. This chain joins TRBV6-1 and TRBJ1-6; 9 positions match TRBD1. The CDR3 contains 15 residues. Germline V gene lookup returns CDR1 MNHNS and CDR2 SASEGT. After removal of 8 bases from V and 7 bases from J, the junction contained 9 bases not matched to a gene. DNA of the CDR3: TGTGCCAGCCAAATGACAGGGGGAAACAATTCACCCCTCCACTTT. Translation: CASQMTGGNNSPLHF.

This chain joins TRBV15 and TRBJ2-3; perhaps TRBD2 as D (6 bases). Trimming took off 1 base at V and 4 bases at J, with 18 bases between the two ends. Germline V CDR1 and CDR2: LNHNV, YYDKDF (reference sequence). This CDR3 contains 17 residues. CDR3 nucleotides: TGTGCCACCAGCAGAGGCGTTGGTCGCGGGGCTTCAGATACGCAGTATTTT. Amino acids: CATSRGVGRGASDTQYF.

The chain joins TRBV30 to TRBJ2-7, with 9 bases identical to TRBD1. The CDR3 covers 13 residues. The trim removed 2 bases at V and 2 bases at J, leaving 1 base unmatched. Germline loops: CDR1 GTSNPN, CDR2 SVGIG (reference sequence). The CDR3 DNA is TGTGCCTGGAGTAGACAGGGGGCCTACGAGCAGTACTTC. Its translation: CAWSRQGAYEQYF. Full variable domain (missing parts from reference TRBV30 and TRBJ2-7): SQTIHQWPATLVQPVGSPLSLECTVEGTSNPNLYWYRQAAGRGLQLLFYSVGIGQISSEVPQNLSASRPQDRQFILSSKKLLLSDSGFYLCAWSRQGAYEQYFGPGTRLTVT.

The chain uses TRBV11-2 and TRBJ1-5; D is uncertain. Trimming left V 1 base short and J 4 bases short, with 5 bases between. This CDR3 contains 13 residues. Germline V gives CDR1 SGHAT, CDR2 FQNNGV. CDR3 sequence: CASSLGYNQPQHF. The CDR3 DNA reads TGTGCCAGCAGCTTAGGTTATAATCAGCCCCAGCATTTT.

In this sample, this clone turned up a few times. The chain couples TRBV12-5 to TRBJ2-5; TRBD2 agrees at 9 bases. The V and J ends lost 5 bases and 5 bases, in that order; junction bases with no gene match: 12. This CDR3 has 16 amino acids. Germline V gives CDR1 LGHNT, CDR2 FRNRAP. CDR3 region: CASGLGALAGPETQYF. In DNA form, the CDR3 reads TGTGCTAGTGGTCTTGGTGCCCTAGCGGGGCCTGAGACCCAGTACTTC.

The chain links TRBV5-6 to TRBJ1-2; no reliable D call. The V end was cut by 0 bases, the J end by 8 bases, with 14 bases between. This CDR3 comprises 14 residues. Germline lookup yields CDR1 SGHDT and CDR2 YYEEEE. The CDR3 DNA is TGTGCCAGCAGCTTGGCTCGACGGGTTGAAGGCTACACCTTC. It yields the protein CASSLARRVEGYTF.

The chain employs TRBV7-9 and TRBJ2-7, with D maybe TRBD1 (6 bases). V was clipped by 5 bases and J by 3 bases, with 11 bases between them. Germline CDR1 reads SEHNR; CDR2 reads FQNEAQ (reference sequence). The length of the CDR3 is 13 residues. In nucleotides, the CDR3 is TGTGCCAGCAGCGCAGGACAGCTCTACGAGCAGTACTTC. It encodes CASSAGQLYEQYF.

In the case of this clone: The germline gene is not matched at one end of the junction; a read error may be the cause. This rearrangement joins TRBV7-9 to TRBJ1-6, with D perhaps TRBD1 (6 bases). This CDR3 has 17 amino acids. The germline CDR1 and CDR2 sequences are SEHNR and FQNEAQ (reference sequence). As DNA, the CDR3 is TGCGCCAGCAGCCTTCGAACCGGGACAACGTCGAATTCACCCCTCCACTTT. Its translation: CASSLRTGTTSNSPLHF.